A single sample is the source of the 16 T cell receptor beta chains below, sequenced in a study of T cell responses to AZD1222 COVID-19 vaccine. The method was immunoSEQ multiplex PCR; TCRdb's version includes in-frame clones alone and lacks a portion of them. Of some 130,000 clones listed, 88% were seen once; the top ten hold approximately 8%. The specimen was peripheral blood, collected on day 0 of AZD1222 vaccination. The source is an adult in good health.

The V and J genes are TRBV4-3 and TRBJ2-6, with 8 bases matching TRBD1. Looked up from germline, CDR1 is LGHNA and CDR2 is YSLEER. V trimming: 3 bases; J trimming: 0 bases; junction bases outside the gene matches: 10. This CDR3 comprises 19 residues. The CDR3 region is CASSQTPGQAYSGANVLTF. The CDR3 DNA sequence: TGCGCCAGCAGCCAGACACCGGGACAGGCGTACTCTGGGGCCAACGTCCTGACTTTC.

This clone is a singleton in its sample. J is TRBJ1-2 and V is TRBV3-1 (or the pseudogene TRBV3-2); D remains ambiguous. The CDR3 is 13 amino acids. Germline values: CDR1 LGHDT, CDR2 YNNKEL (reference sequence). V was pared by 5 bases and J by 4 bases, with 11 bases between. CDR3 coding DNA: TGTGCCAGCAGCTTAGGGATGCCCTATGGCTACACCTTC. This codes for CASSLGMPYGYTF.

The gene calls are TRBV11-3 and TRBJ2-3, with 7 bases lining up with TRBD2. CDR1 SGHNT and CDR2 YENEEA come from the germline V gene. V dropped 4 bases and J dropped 2; count of bases not matched to a gene: 12. The CDR3 totals 17 residues. The CDR3 nucleotides are TGTGCCAGCAGCTCCCAGGGTGGCGGGAGAGTCACAGATACGCAGTATTTT. Amino acid sequence: CASSSQGGGRVTDTQYF.

This sequence joins TRBV6-6 and TRBJ1-2, with a tentative D call TRBD1 (5 bases). The V gene's germline CDR1 is MNHNY and CDR2 SVGAGI (reference sequence). Trimming shortened V by 8 bases and J by 6 bases, and 16 bases separated the two germline ends. This CDR3 has 13 residues. CDR3 sequence: CASASGGGNGYTF. The CDR3 DNA reads as TGTGCCAGCGCTTCCGGGGGAGGCAATGGCTACACCTTC.

This clone appeared once. The chain has TRBV29-1 and TRBJ1-3, with a possible D match to TRBD1 (6 bases). Trimming shortened V by 5 bases and J by 2 bases, and 10 bases separated the two germline ends. The CDR3 is 13 amino acids. Germline loops: CDR1 SQVTM, CDR2 ANQGSEA. As DNA, the CDR3 is TGCAGCGTTTCACCAGGGGCTGGAAACACCATATATTTT. Protein sequence: CSVSPGAGNTIYF.

This chain uses TRBV27 with TRBJ1-2, with 7 bases that match TRBD1. Germline V gives CDR1 MNHEY, CDR2 SMNVEV (reference sequence). J was trimmed by 4 bases and V by 6 bases; bases with no gene match: 11. The CDR3 extends over 15 amino acids. DNA of the CDR3: TGTGCCAGCAGCCCAAGCAGGGACAGAGGCTATGGCTACACCTTC. Encoded protein: CASSPSRDRGYGYTF.

The chain links TRBV3-1 (or the pseudogene TRBV3-2) to TRBJ1-3; D gene ambiguous. The CDR3 has 19 residues. The ends were cut back, 0 bases at V and 4 bases at J, with 22 bases in the middle. CDR1 LGHDT and CDR2 YNNKEL come from the germline V gene (reference sequence). The CDR3 region is CASSQDLGGGPSGGNTIYF. CDR3 in DNA: TGTGCCAGCAGCCAAGATCTCGGAGGCGGCCCTTCGGGAGGAAACACCATATATTTT.

In DNA, the CDR3 is TGTGCCAGCAGCTCGGGGGGGACCTACAATGAGCAGTTCTTC. The encoded protein is CASSSGGTYNEQFF. The chain has TRBV7-2 and TRBJ2-1; 8 nucleotides line up with TRBD2. After removal of 4 bases from V and 2 bases from J, the junction contained 1 base not matched to a gene. The CDR3 contains 14 residues. Germline V lookup: CDR1 SGHTA, CDR2 FQGNSA. Based on the CDR3 plus reference TRBV7-2 and TRBJ2-1, the full variable domain is GAGVSQSPSNKVTEKGKDVELRCDPISGHTALYWYRQSLGQGLEFLIYFQGNSAPDKSGLPSDRFSAERTGGSVSTLTIQRTQQEDSAVYLCASSSGGTYNEQFFGPGTRLTVL.

This rearrangement joins TRBV28 to TRBJ2-1; D call uncertain. This CDR3 contains 15 residues. The germline V gene has CDR1 MDHEN and CDR2 SYDVKM. The ends were cut back, 9 bases at V and 9 bases at J, with 24 bases in the middle. The CDR3 DNA is TGTGCCAGTTTACACGACCAACCGGGTAAGGGTGAGCAGTTCTTC. Its protein is CASLHDQPGKGEQFF. The entire variable domain, with the rest obtained from reference TRBV28 and TRBJ2-1, is as follows: DVKVTQSSRYLVKRTGEKVFLECVQDMDHENMFWYRQDPGLGLRLIYFSYDVKMKEKGDIPEGYSVSREKKERFSLILESASTNQTSMYLCASLHDQPGKGEQFFGPGTRLTVL.

This clone was recorded a few times. The CDR3: CASSLSQGTTDTQYF. The CDR3 region has the DNA TGTGCCAGCAGCTTATCGCAGGGTACCACAGATACGCAGTATTTT. This rearrangement joins TRBV7-8 to TRBJ2-3; possible D gene TRBD1, 5 bases. V gave up 2 bases and J gave up 2 bases, with 11 bases separating them. Germline CDR1 and CDR2: SGHVS and FQNEAQ. This CDR3 has 15 amino acids.

The chain is built from TRBV5-1 and TRBJ1-2, with D perhaps matching TRBD1 (5 bases). In germline, CDR1 is SGHRS, CDR2 YFSETQ. The CDR3 is 12 amino acids. V lost 1 base and J 8 bases, leaving 9 bases between the germline ends. CDR3: CASSLKGHGYTF. CDR3 nucleotide sequence: TGCGCCAGCAGCTTGAAGGGGCACGGCTACACCTTC.

This chain joins TRBV5-4 and TRBJ2-7; possible D gene TRBD2, 6 bases. The CDR3 sequence is 13 residues long. V was shortened by 4 bases and J by 5 bases, with 13 bases between the two germline ends. The germline V gene encodes CDR1 SGHNT and CDR2 YYREEE (reference sequence). CDR3 amino acids: CASSARDSNEQYF. The CDR3 nucleotides read TGTGCCAGCAGCGCCCGGGACTCAAACGAGCAGTACTTC.

The chain uses TRBV11-2 and TRBJ1-2, with D maybe TRBD1 (5 bases). Trimming pared 5 bases from V and 0 bases from J, leaving 7 bases between. Germline V lookup: CDR1 SGHAT, CDR2 FQNNGV. This CDR3 spans 13 amino acids. CDR3 sequence (DNA): TGTGCCAGCAGCCGACAGACTAACTATGGCTACACCTTC. It specifies CASSRQTNYGYTF.

The chain links TRBV6-2 or TRBV6-3 to TRBJ1-1, with D unclear. Germline loops: CDR1 MNHEY, CDR2 SVGEGT. V shed 2 bases and J shed 0 bases, with 10 bases lying between them. This CDR3 is 15 amino acids long. The CDR3 nucleotides read TGTGCCAGCAGTTACGGGATTAGACTGAACACTGAAGCTTTCTTT. It translates to CASSYGIRLNTEAFF.

The rearrangement joins TRBV18 to TRBJ1-2; D not resolved. Germline-derived CDR1 and CDR2 are KGHSH and LQKENI. This CDR3 is 15 amino acids long. Between the trimmed V and J ends, which lost 3 bases and 4 bases, there was a span of 15 bases. The CDR3 region is CASSPPGEVIYGYTF. CDR3 nucleotides: TGTGCCAGCTCACCTCCGGGAGAGGTGATCTATGGCTACACCTTC.

The rearrangement uses TRBV6-5 and TRBJ1-1; D possibly corresponds to TRBD1 (6 bases). This CDR3 is 16 amino acids long. V shed 0 bases and J shed 3 bases, with 14 bases lying between them. Per germline, CDR1 MNHEY and CDR2 SVGAGI. The CDR3 region has the DNA TGTGCCAGCAGTTACTCCTGGACAGAGATGGACACTGAAGCTTTCTTT. Protein product: CASSYSWTEMDTEAFF.